At least ten counts were recorded for the clone carrying this T cell receptor beta chain. Its antigen is unknown. Sequencing ends 3 residues short of the CDR3 end; the germline J gene provides the rest. Germline V gene sequence: CDR1 SGHNT, CDR2 YYREEE (reference sequence). The ends were cut back, 0 bases at V and 0 bases at J, with 10 bases in the middle. The CDR3 runs to 15 residues. This sample was included in a study of T cell clonality in common variable immunodeficiency. Study-wide points: T cell subpopulation sequencing would be needed to explain CVID clonality.

Here immunoSEQ multiplex PCR was the method, and the copy in TCRdb shows in-frame clones only, minus some. Recorded here are about 52,000 clones, with no singletons, and the ten leading clones hold roughly 3.5%. Both groups were predominantly of Caucasian heritage. The TCR was taken from a person between 18 and 75 years old in good health. V usage is TRBV5-4 and J usage is TRBJ2-7, with D possibly matching TRBD1 (5 bases). The material sequenced was peripheral blood mononuclear cells. This CDR3 is CASSLDRSSSYEQYF. CDR3 bases read: TGTGCCAGCAGCTTGGACAGGTCGAGCTCCTACGAG.